Listed here is a single T cell receptor beta chain. The target antigen is unknown. The sample comes from a study of Siglec-9 on CD8 T cells in melanoma. This CDR3 region has 12 residues. CDR1 and CDR2 from the germline V gene are MDHEN and SYDVKM. V lost 8 bases to trimming and J lost 8 bases, with 13 bases between them. Sequencing used immunoSEQ multiplex PCR; TCRdb keeps in-frame clones, though not all of them. This table holds over 30,000 clones, roughly 80% found once. Study outcomes and limitations: An effector memory CD8+ subset marked by Siglec-9 reportedly appeared to gather in melanoma.

The V call is TRBV28, the J call TRBJ2-1, with D perhaps TRBD1 (6 bases). This sequence was found in a human donor in good health. The source material was Siglec-9- CD8+ T cells sorted from blood. The CDR3 bases are TGTGCCAGCCAGGGGAGTTACGATGAGCAGTTCTTC. Protein sequence: CASQGSYDEQFF.